Following are 5 T cell receptor beta chains from one sample sequenced in a study. TCRdb used MiXCR to reprocess the 5' RACE reads, holding one entry per CDR3 protein. The sample records about 54,000 distinct CDR3 sequences, roughly 15% being singletons. Sequenced input: naive CD4+ T cells sorted from blood. Noted subset: naive CD4+ T cells, CD4+CD45RA+CD25-. The receptors derive from a female donor with breast cancer.

The chain carries TRBV4-3 and TRBJ1-2; a weak D match, TRBD1 (5 bases). The germline gives CDR1 LGHNA, CDR2 YSLEER. The CDR3 is made up of 15 amino acids. Trimming took 4 bases from V and 2 from J, leaving 14 bases between them. Here the CDR3 DNA reads TGCGCCAGCAGCCCGGGCCCGGGACTGAACTATGGCTACACCTTC. The encoded protein is CASSPGPGLNYGYTF.

This clonotype was seen a handful of times. The chain joins TRBV28 to TRBJ1-2; D may be TRBD1 (5 bases). Trimming took 8 bases from V and 4 from J, leaving 14 bases between them. Germline V gives CDR1 MDHEN, CDR2 SYDVKM. The CDR3 sequence is 13 residues long. CDR3 nucleotide sequence: TGTGCCAGCCTTCTCGGGGGGACCTATGGCTACACCTTC. It codes for CASLLGGTYGYTF.

This clonotype was picked up a small number of times. The chain combines TRBV6-5 with TRBJ2-3; D might be TRBD1 or TRBD2, each matching 5 bases. CDR3 length: 16 residues. V lost 0 bases, J lost 2 bases, and 12 bases lay in between. Per the germline V gene, CDR1 is MNHEY and CDR2 is SVGAGI. CDR3 region: CASSYSGVGVTDTQYF. CDR3 DNA: TGTGCCAGCAGTTACTCGGGGGTCGGGGTCACAGATACGCAGTATTTT.

Note on this clonotype: One junction end does not reproduce the germline sequence, and a read error may be involved. This chain uses TRBV2 with TRBJ2-2, with D hard to call. The CDR3 is 12 residues long. Germline V gene data show CDR1 as SNHLY and CDR2 as FYNNEI. DNA for the CDR3: TGTGCCACCAGTGGCGACACCGGGGAGCTGTTTTTT. Its translation is CATSGDTGELFF.

This clonotype was observed a few times. The rearrangement links TRBV20-1 to TRBJ2-1; 8 nucleotides align to TRBD2. V lost 7 bases, J lost 6 bases, and 11 bases stayed unmatched. The CDR3 is 14 residues long. Germline CDR1 and CDR2: DFQATT and SNEGSKA (reference sequence). The CDR3 region is CSGSKAGVTNEQFF. Written as DNA, the CDR3 is TGCAGTGGCAGCAAAGCGGGAGTAACCAATGAGCAGTTCTTC.